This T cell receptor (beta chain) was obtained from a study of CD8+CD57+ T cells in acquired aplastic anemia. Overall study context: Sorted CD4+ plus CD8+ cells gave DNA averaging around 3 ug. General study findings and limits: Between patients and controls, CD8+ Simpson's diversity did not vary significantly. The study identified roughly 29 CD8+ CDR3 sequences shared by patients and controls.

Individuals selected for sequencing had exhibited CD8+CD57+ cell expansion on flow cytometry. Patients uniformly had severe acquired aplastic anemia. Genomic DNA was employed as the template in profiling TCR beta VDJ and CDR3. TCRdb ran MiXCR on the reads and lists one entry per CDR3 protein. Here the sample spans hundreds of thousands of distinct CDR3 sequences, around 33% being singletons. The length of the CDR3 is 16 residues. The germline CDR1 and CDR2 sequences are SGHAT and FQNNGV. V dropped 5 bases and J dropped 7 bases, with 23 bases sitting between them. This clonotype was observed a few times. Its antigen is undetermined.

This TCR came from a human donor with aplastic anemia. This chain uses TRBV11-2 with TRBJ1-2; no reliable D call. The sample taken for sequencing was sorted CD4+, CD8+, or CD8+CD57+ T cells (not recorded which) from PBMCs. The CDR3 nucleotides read TGTGCCAGCAGCCACCTTGGAACGGTACATGGCTTTGGCTACACCTTC. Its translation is CASSHLGTVHGFGYTF.